A single sample gave rise to the 29 T cell receptor beta chains below, sequenced in a study of blood T cell repertoires in COVID-19. Profiled with immunoSEQ multiplex PCR; TCRdb holds only in-frame clones, not every one. The repertoire holds roughly 150,000 clones, with about 83% as singletons. The specimen sequenced was peripheral blood. These receptor sequences come from a human donor in a cohort sampled during active COVID-19.

The chain carries TRBV9 and TRBJ2-2; D may be TRBD1 (5 bases). The germline gives CDR1 SGDLS, CDR2 YYNGEE. Between the trimmed V and J ends, which lost 1 base and 7 bases, there was a span of 5 bases. The CDR3 runs 12 residues. CDR3 sequence: CASSVQGGELFF. CDR3 DNA sequence: TGTGCCAGCAGCGTACAGGGCGGGGAGCTGTTTTTT.

The count of this clone is one. V usage is TRBV24-1 and J usage is TRBJ2-3; D possibly corresponds to TRBD1 (6 bases). CDR1 is KGHDR, CDR2 SFDVKD, per germline. Between the trimmed V and J ends, which lost 3 bases and 6 bases, there was a span of 21 bases. The CDR3 length is 17 residues. CDR3 nucleotides: TGTGCCACCAGTGATCATCCGGGACACGAGCCCCCCGATACGCAGTATTTT. Translated, it gives CATSDHPGHEPPDTQYF.

The genes are TRBV19 and TRBJ2-7; 11 bases line up with TRBD2. Germline loops: CDR1 LNHDA, CDR2 SQIVND (reference sequence). The CDR3 spans 15 residues. The V gene end was trimmed by 6 bases and the J gene end by 4 bases; junction bases not matched to a gene: 8. The CDR3 is CASRKTSGSLYEQYF. CDR3 in DNA: TGTGCCAGTAGGAAAACTAGCGGGAGTTTGTACGAGCAGTACTTC.

The chain couples TRBV5-8 to TRBJ2-5; TRBD2 agrees at 15 bases. This CDR3 comprises 17 residues. Germline V lookup: CDR1 SGHTS, CDR2 YDEGEE. Trimming cost V 2 bases and J 5 bases; bases outside gene matches: 7. Here the CDR3 DNA reads TGTGCCAGCAGCTTTTCGGGACTAGCGGGGGGACAGGAGACCCAGTACTTC. Amino acids: CASSFSGLAGGQETQYF.

The chain combines TRBV7-2 with TRBJ1-5, with D perhaps TRBD1 (6 bases). The length of the CDR3 is 15 residues. V was cut by 5 bases and J by 1 base, with 12 bases left in between. CDR1 SGHTA and CDR2 FQGNSA come from the germline V gene. The DNA of the CDR3 is TGTGCCAGCAGCCTACAGGGTAGGAGCAATCAGCCCCAGCATTTT. Amino acid sequence: CASSLQGRSNQPQHF.

The chain couples TRBV7-2 to TRBJ1-4; D may be TRBD1 (5 bases). Trimming left V 2 bases short and J 4 bases short, with 11 bases between. CDR3 length equals 15 residues. The germline V gene encodes CDR1 SGHTA and CDR2 FQGNSA. CDR3 residues: CASSLRGPGNEKLFF. The CDR3 bases are TGTGCCAGCAGCTTAAGGGGCCCGGGTAATGAAAAACTGTTTTTT.

V and J are TRBV7-2 and TRBJ2-3, with 12 nucleotides matching TRBD2. Germline loops: CDR1 SGHTA, CDR2 FQGNSA. This CDR3 region has 17 residues. J gave up 3 bases and V 3 bases, and 7 bases lay outside the gene matches. The CDR3, as DNA: TGTGCCAGCAGCTTCCGGACTAGCGGGGTTGGGACAGATACGCAGTATTTT. Translation: CASSFRTSGVGTDTQYF.

The V and J genes are TRBV9 and TRBJ2-7; D is perhaps TRBD2 (6 bases). Trimming removed 0 bases at V and 2 bases at J, with 9 bases between. The CDR3 runs to 14 residues. Per the germline V gene, CDR1 is SGDLS and CDR2 is YYNGEE. This chain's CDR3 is CASSVESGPYEQYF. CDR3 DNA sequence: TGTGCCAGCAGCGTAGAAAGCGGGCCCTACGAGCAGTACTTC.

This clone has a handful of counts. The chain employs TRBV7-8 and TRBJ2-7, with a possible D match to TRBD1 (8 bases). Germline V gives CDR1 SGHVS, CDR2 FQNEAQ. The CDR3 extends over 16 amino acids. V was trimmed by 4 bases and J by 3 bases, leaving 19 bases between them. CDR3 sequence: CASSSRRGTGDYEQYF. CDR3 in DNA: TGTGCCAGCAGCTCCCGGCGGGGGACAGGAGACTACGAGCAGTACTTC.

CDR3 region: CASAEGSNYGYTF. In nucleotides, the CDR3 is TGTGCCAGCGCGGAGGGATCCAACTATGGCTACACCTTC. This rearrangement joins TRBV27 to TRBJ1-2, with D hard to call. The V gene's germline CDR1 is MNHEY and CDR2 SMNVEV (reference sequence). Trimming took 8 bases from V and 2 from J, leaving 12 bases between them. This CDR3 has 13 residues.

The rearrangement joins TRBV25-1 to TRBJ1-3; tentative D call: TRBD1 (5 bases). The V end was cut by 3 bases, the J end by 4 bases, with 10 bases between. CDR1 MGHDK and CDR2 SYGVNS come from the germline V gene. The CDR3 is 14 residues long. CDR3 loop: CASSELGAGNTIYF. The DNA for the CDR3 is TGTGCCAGCAGTGAGTTAGGGGCCGGAAACACCATATATTTT.

This chain uses TRBV5-1 with TRBJ1-3; 8 bases match TRBD1. This CDR3 spans 15 amino acids. Germline V gene sequence: CDR1 SGHRS, CDR2 YFSETQ. V shed 3 bases, J shed 2 bases, and the junction held 4 bases outside the gene matches. The CDR3 loop is CASSSTQGAGNTIYF. DNA of the CDR3: TGCGCCAGCAGCTCGACACAGGGGGCTGGAAACACCATATATTTT.

The CDR3 coding sequence is TGTGCCTGGGGCGAGCGGGGGTACGAGCAGTACTTC. This gives the protein CAWGERGYEQYF. The chain recombines TRBV30 with TRBJ2-7, with 8 bases identical to TRBD2. CDR3 length: 12 residues. The germline CDR1 and CDR2 sequences are GTSNPN and SVGIG (reference sequence). Germline trimming cut 5 bases from V and 4 bases from J; bases unmatched to any gene: 4.

This clone has more than one count but fewer than ten. This sequence joins TRBV7-2 and TRBJ2-7, with 7 bases fitting TRBD1. CDR3 length equals 15 residues. Trimming removed 1 base from V and 2 bases from J; junction bases left unmatched: 5. Germline CDR1 reads SGHTA; CDR2 reads FQGNSA. The CDR3 sequence is CASSLGLGQPYEQYF. DNA of the CDR3: TGTGCCAGCAGCTTAGGCCTGGGACAGCCCTACGAGCAGTACTTC.

V usage is TRBV5-5 and J usage is TRBJ2-7, with 11 bases fitting TRBD1. Unmatched junction bases numbered 7, after V lost 4 bases and J lost 4 bases. CDR1 and CDR2 from the germline V gene are SGHKS and YYEKEE (reference sequence). This CDR3 contains 15 residues. The DNA of the CDR3 is TGTGCCAGCAGCCTTTGGACAGGGGGCGTATACGAGCAGTACTTC. Translated, it gives CASSLWTGGVYEQYF. Together with reference TRBV5-5 and TRBJ2-7, the CDR3 gives the full variable domain: DAGVTQSPTHLIKTRGQQVTLRCSPISGHKSVSWYQQVLGQGPQFIFQYYEKEERGRGNFPDRFSARQFPNYSSELNVNALLLGDSALYLCASSLWTGGVYEQYFGPGTRLTVT.

The J gene is TRBJ1-1, the V gene TRBV4-1, with D possibly TRBD1 on 6 matching bases. Germline V gives CDR1 MGHRA, CDR2 YSYEKL. V was shortened by 4 bases and J by 1 base, with 7 bases between the two germline ends. The CDR3 length is 13 residues. CDR3 in amino acids: CASSLQGNTEAFF. The CDR3, as DNA: TGCGCCAGCAGCCTACAGGGGAACACTGAAGCTTTCTTT.

This chain links TRBV2 with TRBJ1-1; D perhaps matches TRBD1 (6 bases). V lost 4 bases and J lost 1, with 13 bases in between. Germline loops: CDR1 SNHLY, CDR2 FYNNEI. The CDR3 sequence is 15 residues long. In DNA, the CDR3 is TGTGCCAGCAGTGGGTGGACAGCTCCGAACACTGAAGCTTTCTTT. Protein: CASSGWTAPNTEAFF.

This rearrangement joins TRBV28 to TRBJ2-7; D may be TRBD2 (5 bases). Trimming shortened V by 3 bases and J by 3 bases, and 18 bases separated the two germline ends. The CDR3 consists of 16 residues. Germline-derived CDR1 and CDR2 are MDHEN and SYDVKM. The CDR3 DNA reads as TGTGCCAGCAGTTTTGGGTCCCTCCCCCGGGGCTACGAGCAGTACTTC. Amino acids: CASSFGSLPRGYEQYF.

This clone showed up just once. This chain uses TRBV6-5 with TRBJ2-2; TRBD1 matches 9 bases. J was trimmed by 5 bases and V by 9 bases; bases with no gene match: 4. Per germline, CDR1 MNHEY and CDR2 SVGAGI. The CDR3 consists of 13 residues. The CDR3 DNA reads TGTGCCAGTGACAGGGGGATGACCGGGGAGCTGTTTTTT. Its protein is CASDRGMTGELFF.

The J gene is TRBJ1-5, the V gene TRBV5-4, with D uncertain. V gave up 2 bases and J gave up 2 bases, with 5 bases separating them. The germline gives CDR1 SGHNT, CDR2 YYREEE (reference sequence). This CDR3 has 13 amino acids. CDR3 DNA: TGTGCCAGCAGCTTCGTATGCAATCAGCCCCAGCATTTT. Protein product: CASSFVCNQPQHF.

The gene calls are TRBV11-2 and TRBJ2-1; 8 bases match TRBD2. After removal of 4 bases from V and 15 bases from J, the junction contained 11 bases not matched to a gene. Germline CDR1 is SGHAT and CDR2 is FQNNGV. CDR3 length: 13 residues. In nucleotides, the CDR3 is TGTGCCAGCAGCTCCCAATCCCGGGAGGGTCTGTTCTTC. It encodes CASSSQSREGLFF.

This clone has just one count. V usage is TRBV6-2 or TRBV6-3 and J usage is TRBJ1-1; D not certain. Trimming stripped 6 bases from V and 5 bases from J, with 10 bases between. CDR3 length: 12 amino acids. The V gene's germline CDR1 is MNHEY and CDR2 SVGEGT. This CDR3 is CASSHGLTEAFF. For the CDR3, the DNA is TGTGCCAGCAGCCACGGTTTGACTGAAGCTTTCTTT.

J is TRBJ2-3 and V is TRBV9; 8 bases match TRBD2. Trimming removed 0 bases from V and 0 bases from J; junction bases left unmatched: 6. CDR3 length: 17 amino acids. Germline V lookup: CDR1 SGDLS, CDR2 YYNGEE. CDR3 region: CASSVAGGWPSTDTQYF. CDR3 DNA sequence: TGTGCCAGCAGCGTAGCGGGGGGGTGGCCTAGCACAGATACGCAGTATTTT.

The chain couples TRBV28 to TRBJ1-2; no reliable D call. The V and J ends lost 6 bases and 4 bases respectively, with 12 bases between them. The CDR3 is made up of 13 amino acids. From germline, CDR1 is MDHEN and CDR2 SYDVKM. The CDR3 DNA reads as TGTGCCAGCAGCACCCTCGGGATCTATGGCTACACCTTC. Protein sequence: CASSTLGIYGYTF.

The CDR3 is CASSLSQRGGRWYF. The DNA for the CDR3 is TGTGCCAGCAGCTTATCACAGAGGGGGGGTAGGTGGTACTTC. V usage is TRBV7-8 and J usage is TRBJ2-5; TRBD2 might be the D (7 bases). Trimming pared 2 bases from V and 13 bases from J, leaving 20 bases between. The CDR3 consists of 14 residues. Looked up from germline, CDR1 is SGHVS and CDR2 is FQNEAQ.

The chain has TRBV9 and TRBJ1-1; D might be TRBD1 (5 bases). The CDR3 has 15 residues. The germline CDR1 and CDR2 sequences are SGDLS and YYNGEE. V lost 0 bases and J lost 4, with 13 bases in between. The DNA of the CDR3 is TGTGCCAGCAGCGTAGGGTCCGGGGGGAGCACTGAAGCTTTCTTT. Translated, it gives CASSVGSGGSTEAFF.

J is TRBJ1-2 and V is TRBV30; D remains ambiguous. The CDR3 contains 13 residues. V was trimmed by 2 bases and J by 4 bases, leaving 11 bases between them. CDR1 and CDR2 from the germline V gene are GTSNPN and SVGIG (reference sequence). The CDR3 region has the DNA TGTGCCTGGAGTCCCAACATTGGCTATGGCTACACCTTC. Protein sequence: CAWSPNIGYGYTF.

The rearrangement links TRBV4-1 to TRBJ1-1; D gene unclear. Germline V gene data show CDR1 as MGHRA and CDR2 as YSYEKL. Trimming cost V 6 bases and J 2 bases, with 10 bases left between them. The CDR3 totals 13 residues. CDR3 loop: CASSRQVNTEAFF. DNA for the CDR3: TGCGCCAGCAGTCGCCAGGTAAACACTGAAGCTTTCTTT.

CDR3 sequence reads: CAWSVDQGEVETQYF. The CDR3 coding sequence is TGTGCCTGGAGTGTAGATCAGGGGGAGGTAGAGACCCAGTACTTC. V and J are TRBV30 and TRBJ2-5, with TRBD1 as a possible D gene (7 bases). This CDR3 region has 15 residues. From germline, CDR1 is GTSNPN and CDR2 SVGIG (reference sequence). V shed 0 bases and J shed 4 bases, with 15 bases lying between them.